The T cell receptor (beta chain) described here comes from a study of T cell responses to AZD1222 COVID-19 vaccine (dated by TCRdb to 2020 to 2023). A note on the overall study: Because spike-specific TCR depth and breadth did not differ between the two schedules, AZD1222 recipients who got a second dose at roughly 4 weeks were pooled with those who got a second dose at roughly 12 weeks. Trial participants were enrolled by age into subgroups of 18-55, 56-69 and 70-plus years, and 148, 28 and 57 TCR-sequenced participants, respectively, were included in these subgroups. TCR sequencing covered roughly 230 trial participants: 200 to 220 given two doses of AZD1222 and around 26 given two doses of MenACWY control vaccine.

About this clone: Its antigen is currently not known. Qualities for individual bases were not recorded, and no much larger clone is one base off.

The paper's findings and limits, for the study overall: Nearly half of unique spike-specific TCRs reportedly recognized epitopes outside regions mutated in the B.1.351 and B.1.1.7 variants. No day 14 peak-response samples were available, so repertoires were characterized only after the peak T cell response. Conclusions about previously exposed vaccinees are limited, since just a handful of AZD1222 recipients were seropositive for SARS-CoV-2 at baseline. The vaccine-associated CD4 TCRs covered the entire spike protein, and the dominant responses fell in regions 160-218 and 743-854. Spike-specific TCR breadth and depth rose significantly after two AZD1222 doses compared with day 0 and with MenACWY recipients. Participants were mostly white British, with more females than males. The authors suggested clonal diversity may have been underestimated. The 56-69-year group was small, and its depth increase did not reach significance, likely because of low power.

Interpreted using the paper, the time point label stands for: baseline before first vaccination. Vaccinee samples came from UK trials COV001 and COV002, including a single-blind randomized controlled phase 2/3 trial of AZD1222 (ChAdOx1 nCoV-19) in healthy adults. For TCRbeta chain sequencing, PBMC samples from trial participants were taken at day 0 and at day 28 after the second dose. The CDR3 regions of human TCRbeta chains were subjected to immunosequencing. The study's processing was this. Repertoire TCRs were matched against a reference library of SARS-CoV-2-specific TCRs generated with the MIRA antigen-specificity platform. Breadth was defined as the fraction of unique TCRs that were SARS-CoV-2-associated, and depth was defined as the fraction of total T cells that were SARS-CoV-2-associated. Using the MIRA data, every spike-specific TCR was mapped to the spike region that the TCR reacted to and assigned to either a CD4 or a CD8 class. Log10-transformed breadth and depth values were compared by one-way ANOVA with Sidak's multiple comparisons tests. Here the immuneACCESS table is served through TCRdb, limited to in-frame sequences with V and J called. Missing clones are a known gap in these copies; in checked studies unresolved V genes cover under half, and the rest lacks a known reason. That table gives V, J and clone size, and the DNA gave D and trimming. The sample records 85,000 to 100,000 clones, roughly nine tenths of which are singletons. The top ten clones comprise less than 4% of the sample.

V is cut back by 10 bases and J by 0 bases, with 8 bases in the junction unmatched. The CDR3 starts with the cysteine, ends with the phenylalanine, and has 14 residues. This entry keeps only the CDR3 DNA: 42 bases, framed from base 1. From a lookup of the germline V gene, CDR1 and CDR2 are MNHEY and SVGAGI. The rearranged chain carries TRBV6-5 and TRBJ1-1; 7 junctional bases match TRBD1. Specimen: peripheral blood, collected on day 0 of AZD1222 vaccination. This TCR derives from an adult in good health. The CDR3 corresponds to CATQGGALNTEAFF. At the DNA level, the sequence is TGTGCCACCCAGGGGGGAGCCTTGAACACTGAAGCTTTCTTT.